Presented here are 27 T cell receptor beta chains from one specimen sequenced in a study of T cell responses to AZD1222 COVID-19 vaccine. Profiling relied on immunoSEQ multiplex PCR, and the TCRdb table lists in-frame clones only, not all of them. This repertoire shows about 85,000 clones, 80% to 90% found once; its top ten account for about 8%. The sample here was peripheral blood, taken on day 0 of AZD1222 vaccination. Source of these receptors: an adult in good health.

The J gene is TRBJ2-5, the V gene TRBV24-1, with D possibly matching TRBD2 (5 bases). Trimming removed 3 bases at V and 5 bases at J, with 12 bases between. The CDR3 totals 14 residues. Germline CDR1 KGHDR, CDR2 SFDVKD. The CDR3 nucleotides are TGTGCCACCAGTGATACCGGGAATAGGGAGACCCAGTACTTC. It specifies CATSDTGNRETQYF.

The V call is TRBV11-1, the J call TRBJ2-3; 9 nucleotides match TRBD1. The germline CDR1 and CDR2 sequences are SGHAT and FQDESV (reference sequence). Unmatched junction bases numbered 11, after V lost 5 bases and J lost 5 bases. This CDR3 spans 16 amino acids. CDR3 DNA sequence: TGTGCCAGCAGCAAAGCGGACAGGGGAGGTGGAGATACGCAGTATTTT. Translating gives CASSKADRGGGDTQYF.

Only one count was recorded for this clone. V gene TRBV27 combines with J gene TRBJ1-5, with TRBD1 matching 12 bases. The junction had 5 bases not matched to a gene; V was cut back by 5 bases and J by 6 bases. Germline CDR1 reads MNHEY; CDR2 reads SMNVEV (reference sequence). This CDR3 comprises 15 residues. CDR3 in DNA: TGTGCCAGCAGTAGTGGGACAGGGGGCACTCAGCCCCAGCATTTT. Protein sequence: CASSSGTGGTQPQHF.

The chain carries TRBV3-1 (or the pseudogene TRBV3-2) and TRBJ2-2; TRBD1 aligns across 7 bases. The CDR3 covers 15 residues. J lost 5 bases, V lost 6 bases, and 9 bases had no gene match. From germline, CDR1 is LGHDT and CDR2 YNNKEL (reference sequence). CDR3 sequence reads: CASRHTGVGTGELFF. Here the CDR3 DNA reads TGTGCCAGCAGACATACAGGGGTTGGGACCGGGGAGCTGTTTTTT.

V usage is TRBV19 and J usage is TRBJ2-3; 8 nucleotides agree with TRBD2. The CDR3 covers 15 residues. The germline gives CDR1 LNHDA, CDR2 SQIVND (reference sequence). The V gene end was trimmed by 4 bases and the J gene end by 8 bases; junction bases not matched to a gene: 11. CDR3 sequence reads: CASSRGLVEPGTQYF. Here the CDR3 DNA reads TGTGCCAGTAGTAGGGGACTAGTTGAGCCGGGTACGCAGTATTTT.

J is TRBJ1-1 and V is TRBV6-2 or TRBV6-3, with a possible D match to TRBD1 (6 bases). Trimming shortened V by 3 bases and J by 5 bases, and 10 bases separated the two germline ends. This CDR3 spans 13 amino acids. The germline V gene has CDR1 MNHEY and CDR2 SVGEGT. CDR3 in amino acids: CASSYGRGTEAFF. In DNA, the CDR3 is TGTGCCAGCAGTTATGGCAGGGGAACTGAAGCTTTCTTT.

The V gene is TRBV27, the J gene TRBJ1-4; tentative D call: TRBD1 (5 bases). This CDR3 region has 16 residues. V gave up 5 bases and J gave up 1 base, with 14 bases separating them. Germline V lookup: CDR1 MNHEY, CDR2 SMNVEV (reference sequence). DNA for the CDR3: TGTGCCAGCAGTCCCCGAGCAGGGATAACTAATGAAAAACTGTTTTTT. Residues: CASSPRAGITNEKLFF.

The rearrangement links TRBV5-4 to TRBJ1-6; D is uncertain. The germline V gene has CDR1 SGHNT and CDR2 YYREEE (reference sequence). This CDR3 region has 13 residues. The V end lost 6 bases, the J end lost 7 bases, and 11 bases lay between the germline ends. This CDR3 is CASTTPENSPLHF. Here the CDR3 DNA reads TGTGCCAGCACGACCCCAGAAAATTCACCCCTCCACTTT.

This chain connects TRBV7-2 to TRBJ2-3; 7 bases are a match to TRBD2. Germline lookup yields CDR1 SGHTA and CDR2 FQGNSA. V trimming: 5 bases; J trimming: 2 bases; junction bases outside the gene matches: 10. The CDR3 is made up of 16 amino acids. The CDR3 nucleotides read TGTGCCAGCAGCGGTATAACGGGAGGACCCACAGATACGCAGTATTTT. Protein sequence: CASSGITGGPTDTQYF. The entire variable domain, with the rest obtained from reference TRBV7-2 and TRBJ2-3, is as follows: GAGVSQSPSNKVTEKGKDVELRCDPISGHTALYWYRQSLGQGLEFLIYFQGNSAPDKSGLPSDRFSAERTGGSVSTLTIQRTQQEDSAVYLCASSGITGGPTDTQYFGPGTRLTVL.

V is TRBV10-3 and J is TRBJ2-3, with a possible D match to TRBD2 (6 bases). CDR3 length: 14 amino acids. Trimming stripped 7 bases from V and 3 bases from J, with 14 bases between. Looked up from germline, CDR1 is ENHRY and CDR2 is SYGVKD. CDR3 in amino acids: CAIKASTSTDTQYF. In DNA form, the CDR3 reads TGTGCCATCAAGGCTTCGACTAGTACAGATACGCAGTATTTT.

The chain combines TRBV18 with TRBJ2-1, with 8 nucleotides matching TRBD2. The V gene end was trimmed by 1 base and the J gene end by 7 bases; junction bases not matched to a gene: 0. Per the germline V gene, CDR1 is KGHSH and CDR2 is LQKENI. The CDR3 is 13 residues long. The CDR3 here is CASSPRGRNEQFF. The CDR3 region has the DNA TGTGCCAGCTCACCACGCGGGAGGAATGAGCAGTTCTTC.

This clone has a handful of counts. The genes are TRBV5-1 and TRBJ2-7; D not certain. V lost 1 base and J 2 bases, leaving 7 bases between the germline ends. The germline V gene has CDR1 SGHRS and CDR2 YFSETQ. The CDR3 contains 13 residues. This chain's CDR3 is CASSLRVTYEQYF. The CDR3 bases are TGCGCCAGCAGCTTGAGGGTCACCTACGAGCAGTACTTC. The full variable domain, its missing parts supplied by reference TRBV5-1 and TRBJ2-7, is KAGVTQTPRYLIKTRGQQVTLSCSPISGHRSVSWYQQTPGQGLQFLFEYFSETQRNKGNFPGRFSGRQFSNSRSEMNVSTLELGDSALYLCASSLRVTYEQYFGPGTRLTVT.

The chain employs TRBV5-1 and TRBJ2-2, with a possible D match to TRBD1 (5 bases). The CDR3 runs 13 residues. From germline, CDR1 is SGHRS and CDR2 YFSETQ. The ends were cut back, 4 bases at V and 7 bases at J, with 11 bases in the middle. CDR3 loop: CASSLQGSGELFF. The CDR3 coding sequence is TGCGCCAGCAGCCTGCAGGGTAGCGGGGAGCTGTTTTTT. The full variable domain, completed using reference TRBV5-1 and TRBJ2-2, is KAGVTQTPRYLIKTRGQQVTLSCSPISGHRSVSWYQQTPGQGLQFLFEYFSETQRNKGNFPGRFSGRQFSNSRSEMNVSTLELGDSALYLCASSLQGSGELFFGEGSRLTVL.

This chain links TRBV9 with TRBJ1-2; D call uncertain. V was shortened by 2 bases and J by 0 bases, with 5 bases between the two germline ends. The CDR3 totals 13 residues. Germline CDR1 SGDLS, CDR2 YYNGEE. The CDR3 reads CASSVTTNYGYTF. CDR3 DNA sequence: TGTGCCAGCAGCGTGACCACTAACTATGGCTACACCTTC.

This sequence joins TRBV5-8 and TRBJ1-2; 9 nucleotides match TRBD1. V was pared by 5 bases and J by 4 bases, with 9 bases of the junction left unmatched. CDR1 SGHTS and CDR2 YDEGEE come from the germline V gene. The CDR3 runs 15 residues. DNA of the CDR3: TGTGCCAGCAGTCACACCGGGACAGGGACCTATGGCTACACCTTC. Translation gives CASSHTGTGTYGYTF.

CDR3 sequence: CASSLSVGGTLDEQFF. CDR3 nucleotide sequence: TGTGCCAGCAGCTTATCGGTAGGCGGGACTTTGGATGAGCAGTTCTTC. The chain joins TRBV7-9 to TRBJ2-1; D perhaps matches TRBD2 (6 bases). The CDR3 loop spans 16 amino acids. V lost 2 bases to trimming and J lost 8 bases, with 19 bases between them. Germline V gene data show CDR1 as SEHNR and CDR2 as FQNEAQ (reference sequence). Full variable domain (remainder filled in from reference TRBV7-9 and TRBJ2-1): DTGVSQNPRHKITKRGQNVTFRCDPISEHNRLYWYRQTLGQGPEFLTYFQNEAQLEKSRLLSDRFSAERPKGSFSTLEIQRTEQGDSAMYLCASSLSVGGTLDEQFFGPGTRLTVL.

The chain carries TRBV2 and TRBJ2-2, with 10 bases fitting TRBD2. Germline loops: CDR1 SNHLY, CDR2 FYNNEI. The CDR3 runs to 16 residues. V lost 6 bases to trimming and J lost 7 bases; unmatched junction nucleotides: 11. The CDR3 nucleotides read TGTGCCAGCAGGCGGACTAGCGGCCCGGTGGGCGGGGAGCTGTTTTTT. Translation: CASRRTSGPVGGELFF.

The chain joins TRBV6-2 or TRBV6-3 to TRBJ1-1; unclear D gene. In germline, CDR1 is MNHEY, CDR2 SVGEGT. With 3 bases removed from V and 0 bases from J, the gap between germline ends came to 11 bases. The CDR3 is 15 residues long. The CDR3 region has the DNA TGTGCCAGCAGTTATCCTCCGGGGATGAACACTGAAGCTTTCTTT. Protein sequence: CASSYPPGMNTEAFF.

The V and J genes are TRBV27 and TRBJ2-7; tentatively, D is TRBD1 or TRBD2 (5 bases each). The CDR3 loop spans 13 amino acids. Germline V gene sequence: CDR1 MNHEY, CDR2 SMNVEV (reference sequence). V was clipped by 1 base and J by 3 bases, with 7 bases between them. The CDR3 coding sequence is TGTGCCAGCAGTTTATGGGACGGCTACGAGCAGTACTTC. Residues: CASSLWDGYEQYF.

The CDR3 region has the DNA TGTGCCAGCAGCGTAGCGGCTCCGGGGGATGAGCAGTTCTTC. It translates to CASSVAAPGDEQFF. The V and J genes are TRBV9 and TRBJ2-1; TRBD2 is a possible D gene (6 bases). Germline CDR1 is SGDLS and CDR2 is YYNGEE. Trimming took 0 bases from V and 8 from J, leaving 12 bases between them. This CDR3 has 14 amino acids.

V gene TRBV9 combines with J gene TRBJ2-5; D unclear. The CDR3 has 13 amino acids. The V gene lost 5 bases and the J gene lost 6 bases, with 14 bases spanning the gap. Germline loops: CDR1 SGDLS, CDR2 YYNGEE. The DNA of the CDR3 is TGTGCCAGCAGGGTGGTTCGACAAAAGACCCAGTACTTC. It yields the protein CASRVVRQKTQYF. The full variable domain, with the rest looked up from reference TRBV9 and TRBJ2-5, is DSGVTQTPKHLITATGQRVTLRCSPRSGDLSVYWYQQSLDQGLQFLIQYYNGEERAKGNILERFSAQQFPDLHSELNLSSLELGDSALYFCASRVVRQKTQYFGPGTRLLVL.

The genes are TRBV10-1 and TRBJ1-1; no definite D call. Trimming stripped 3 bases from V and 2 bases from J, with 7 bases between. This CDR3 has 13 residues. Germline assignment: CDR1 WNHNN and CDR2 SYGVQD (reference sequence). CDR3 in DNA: TGCGCCAGCAGTGATTGGAGAAACACTGAAGCTTTCTTT. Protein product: CASSDWRNTEAFF.

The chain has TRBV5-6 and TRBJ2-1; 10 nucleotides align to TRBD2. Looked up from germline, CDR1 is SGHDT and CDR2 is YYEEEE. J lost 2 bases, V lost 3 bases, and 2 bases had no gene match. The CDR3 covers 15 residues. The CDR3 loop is CASSSSGRPYNEQFF. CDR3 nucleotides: TGTGCCAGCAGCTCTAGCGGGAGACCCTACAATGAGCAGTTCTTC.

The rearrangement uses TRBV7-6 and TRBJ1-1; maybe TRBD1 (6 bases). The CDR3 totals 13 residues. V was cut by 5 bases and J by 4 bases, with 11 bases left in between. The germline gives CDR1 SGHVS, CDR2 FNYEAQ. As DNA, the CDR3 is TGTGCCAGCAGCACGCGACAGGCCACTGAAGCTTTCTTT. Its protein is CASSTRQATEAFF.

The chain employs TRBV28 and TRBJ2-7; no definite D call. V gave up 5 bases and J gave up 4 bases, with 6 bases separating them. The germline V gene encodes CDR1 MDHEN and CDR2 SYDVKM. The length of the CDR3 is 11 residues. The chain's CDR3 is CASSVLYEQYF. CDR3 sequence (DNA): TGTGCCAGCAGTGTGCTATACGAGCAGTACTTC.

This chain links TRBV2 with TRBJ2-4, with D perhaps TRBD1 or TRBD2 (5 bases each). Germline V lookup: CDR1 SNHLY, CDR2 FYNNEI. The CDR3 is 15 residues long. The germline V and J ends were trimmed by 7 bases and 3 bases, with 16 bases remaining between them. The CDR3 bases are TGTGCCAGCATCCCCCCCTGGGACGGCAAAAACATTCAGTACTTC. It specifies CASIPPWDGKNIQYF.

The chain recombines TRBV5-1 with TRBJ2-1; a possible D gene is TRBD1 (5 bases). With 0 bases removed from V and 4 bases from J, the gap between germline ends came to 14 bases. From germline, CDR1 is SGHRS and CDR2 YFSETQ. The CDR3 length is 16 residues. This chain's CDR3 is CASSLEFGARYNEQFF. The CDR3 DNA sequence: TGCGCCAGCAGCTTGGAATTTGGGGCAAGATACAATGAGCAGTTCTTC.